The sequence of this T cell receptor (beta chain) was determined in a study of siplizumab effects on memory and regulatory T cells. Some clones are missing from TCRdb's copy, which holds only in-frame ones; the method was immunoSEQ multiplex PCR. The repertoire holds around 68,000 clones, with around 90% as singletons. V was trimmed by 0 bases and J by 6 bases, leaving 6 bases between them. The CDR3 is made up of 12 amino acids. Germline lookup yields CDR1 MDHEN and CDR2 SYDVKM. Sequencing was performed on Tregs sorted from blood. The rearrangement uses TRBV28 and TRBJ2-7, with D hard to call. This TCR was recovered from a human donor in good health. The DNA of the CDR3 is TGTGCCAGCAGTTTATGGGGTGGCGAGCAGTACTTC. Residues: CASSLWGGEQYF. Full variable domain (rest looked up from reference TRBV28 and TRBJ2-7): DVKVTQSSRYLVKRTGEKVFLECVQDMDHENMFWYRQDPGLGLRLIYFSYDVKMKEKGDIPEGYSVSREKKERFSLILESASTNQTSMYLCASSLWGGEQYFGPGTRLTVT.